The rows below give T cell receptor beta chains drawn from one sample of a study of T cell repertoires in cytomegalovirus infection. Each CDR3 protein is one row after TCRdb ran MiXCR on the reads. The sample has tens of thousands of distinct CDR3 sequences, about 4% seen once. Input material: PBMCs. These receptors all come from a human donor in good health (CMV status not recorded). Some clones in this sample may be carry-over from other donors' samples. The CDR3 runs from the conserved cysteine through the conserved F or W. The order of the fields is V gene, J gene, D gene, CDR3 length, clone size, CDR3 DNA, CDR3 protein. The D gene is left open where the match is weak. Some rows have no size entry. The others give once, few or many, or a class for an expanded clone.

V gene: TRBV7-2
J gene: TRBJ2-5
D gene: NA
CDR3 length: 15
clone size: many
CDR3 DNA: TGTGCCAGCAGCGGAAGTGGTGTAGGGGAAGAGACCCAGTACTTC
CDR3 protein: CASSGSGVGEETQYF

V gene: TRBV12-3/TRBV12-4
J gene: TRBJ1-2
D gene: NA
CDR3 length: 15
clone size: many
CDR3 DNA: TGTGCCAGCAGTTTAGCGCGTCGGAGTAACTATGGCTACACCTTC
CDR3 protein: CASSLARRSNYGYTF

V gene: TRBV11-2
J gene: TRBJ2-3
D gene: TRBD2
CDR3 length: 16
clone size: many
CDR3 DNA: TGTGCCAGCAGTTATCGGACTAGCCCTAGCACAGATACGCAGTATTTT
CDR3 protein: CASSYRTSPSTDTQYF

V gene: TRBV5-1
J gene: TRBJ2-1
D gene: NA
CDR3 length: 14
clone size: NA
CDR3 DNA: TGCGCCAGCAGCTTGCTGGGGTCCTACAATGAGCAGTTCTTC
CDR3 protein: CASSLLGSYNEQFF

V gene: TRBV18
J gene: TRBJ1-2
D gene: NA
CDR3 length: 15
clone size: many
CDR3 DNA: TGTGCCAGCTCACCGGAACTGTTAGGTGGCTATGGCTACACCTTC
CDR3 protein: CASSPELLGGYGYTF

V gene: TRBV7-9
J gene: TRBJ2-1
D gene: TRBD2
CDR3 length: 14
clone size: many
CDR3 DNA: TGTGCCAGCAGCCTGGGACTAGCGGGAGACGAGCAGTTCTTC
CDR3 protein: CASSLGLAGDEQFF

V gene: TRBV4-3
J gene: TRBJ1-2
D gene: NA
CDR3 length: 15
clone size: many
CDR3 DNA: TGCGCCAGCAGCCAAGATGCCATTGCTAACTATGGCTACACCTTC
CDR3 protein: CASSQDAIANYGYTF

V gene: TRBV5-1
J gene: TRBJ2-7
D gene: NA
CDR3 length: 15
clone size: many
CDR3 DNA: TGCGCCAGCAGCTTGTATAGCGGAGCTCCTGGGGAGCAGTACTTC
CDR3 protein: CASSLYSGAPGEQYF

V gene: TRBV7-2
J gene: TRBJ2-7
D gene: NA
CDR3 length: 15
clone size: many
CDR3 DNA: TGTGCCAGCAGCTTAGTCCCAGGGGCCGCCTACGAGCAGTACTTC
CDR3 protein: CASSLVPGAAYEQYF

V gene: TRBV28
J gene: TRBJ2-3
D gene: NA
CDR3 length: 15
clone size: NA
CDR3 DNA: TGTGCCAGCAGTTTTGGGGGACTTAGCACAGATACGCAGTATTTT
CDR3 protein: CASSFGGLSTDTQYF

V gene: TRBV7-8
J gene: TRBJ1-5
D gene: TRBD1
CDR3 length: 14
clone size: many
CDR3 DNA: TGTGCCAGCAGCTCCACCGGGACAGAGCAGCCCCAGCATTTT
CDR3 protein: CASSSTGTEQPQHF

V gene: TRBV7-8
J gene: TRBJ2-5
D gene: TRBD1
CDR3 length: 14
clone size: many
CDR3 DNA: TGTGCCAGCAGGCGAGGGACAGGGGGGGAGACCCAGTACTTC
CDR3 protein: CASRRGTGGETQYF

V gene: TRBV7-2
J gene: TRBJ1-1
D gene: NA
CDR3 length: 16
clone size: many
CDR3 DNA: TGTGCCAGCAGCTTACGGGGAACGGTGCCAAACACTGAAGCTTTCTTT
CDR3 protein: CASSLRGTVPNTEAFF

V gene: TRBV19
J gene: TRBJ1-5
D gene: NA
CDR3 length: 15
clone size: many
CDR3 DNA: TGTGCCAGTAACGGGCTTGGGGGGGGCGATCAGCCCCAGCATTTT
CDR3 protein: CASNGLGGGDQPQHF

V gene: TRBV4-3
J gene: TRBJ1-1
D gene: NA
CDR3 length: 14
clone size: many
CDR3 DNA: TGCGCCAGCAGCCAAGATTTGCGTGTCACTGAAGCTTTCTTT
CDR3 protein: CASSQDLRVTEAFF

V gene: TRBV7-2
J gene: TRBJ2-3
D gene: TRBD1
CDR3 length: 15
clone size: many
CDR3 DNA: TGTGCCAGCAGCTCACAGGGGGCGCGGGCAGATACGCAGTATTTT
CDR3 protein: CASSSQGARADTQYF

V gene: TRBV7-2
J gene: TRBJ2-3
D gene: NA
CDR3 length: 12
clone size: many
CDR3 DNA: TGTGCCAGTGGGACTTACACAGATACGCAGTATTTT
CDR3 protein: CASGTYTDTQYF

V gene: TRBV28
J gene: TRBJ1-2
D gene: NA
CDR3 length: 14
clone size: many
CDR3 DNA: TGTGCCAGCAGTTTAGATCGGGGAGGGTATGGCTACACCTTC
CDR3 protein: CASSLDRGGYGYTF

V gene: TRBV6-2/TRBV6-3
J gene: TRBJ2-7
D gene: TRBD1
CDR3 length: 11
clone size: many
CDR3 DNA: TGTGCCAGCAGGACAGGGGTCGAGCAGTACTTC
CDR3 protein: CASRTGVEQYF

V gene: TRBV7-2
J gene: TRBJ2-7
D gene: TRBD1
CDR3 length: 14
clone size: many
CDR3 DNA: TGTGCCAGCAGCCCCCCGGGACAGGGGTACGAGCAGTACTTC
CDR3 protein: CASSPPGQGYEQYF

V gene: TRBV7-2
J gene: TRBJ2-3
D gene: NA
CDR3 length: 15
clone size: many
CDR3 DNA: TGTGCCAGCAGCTTAGCGCTGTCTAGCGCAGATACGCAGTATTTT
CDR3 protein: CASSLALSSADTQYF

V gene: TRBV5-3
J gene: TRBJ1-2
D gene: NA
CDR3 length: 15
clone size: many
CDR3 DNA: TGTGCCAGCAGCCAAAAGGGCGCGTATTATGATGGCTACACCTTC
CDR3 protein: CASSQKGAYYDGYTF

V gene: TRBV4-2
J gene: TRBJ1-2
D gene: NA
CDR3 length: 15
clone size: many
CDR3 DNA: TGTGCCAGCAGCCAAGATGATACGTGGCCCAGCGGCTACACCTTC
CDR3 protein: CASSQDDTWPSGYTF

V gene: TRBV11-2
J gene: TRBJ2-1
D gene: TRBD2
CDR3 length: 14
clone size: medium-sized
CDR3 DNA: TGTGCCAGCAGCCTACTATCGGGGGGGGATGAGCAGTTCTTC
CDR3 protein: CASSLLSGGDEQFF

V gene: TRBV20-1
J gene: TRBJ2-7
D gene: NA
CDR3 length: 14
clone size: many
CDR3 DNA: TGCAGTGCTAGAGATCGGCAGCTCCTCTACGAGCAGTACTTC
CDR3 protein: CSARDRQLLYEQYF

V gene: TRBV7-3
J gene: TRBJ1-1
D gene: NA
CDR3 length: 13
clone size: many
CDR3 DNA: TGTGCCAGCAGCTTACAACGGGGCACTGAAGCTTTCTTT
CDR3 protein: CASSLQRGTEAFF

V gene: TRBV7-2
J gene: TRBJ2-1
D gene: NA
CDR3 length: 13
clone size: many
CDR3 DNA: TGTGCCAGCAGCTCTGGGACCCCCCATGAGCAGTTCTTC
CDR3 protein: CASSSGTPHEQFF

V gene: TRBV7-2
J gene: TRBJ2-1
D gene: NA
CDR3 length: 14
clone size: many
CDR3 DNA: TGTGCCAGCAGCTTAGACAGGGACGAGAGTGAGCAGTTCTTC
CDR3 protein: CASSLDRDESEQFF

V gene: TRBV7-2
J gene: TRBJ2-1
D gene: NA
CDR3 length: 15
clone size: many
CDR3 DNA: TGTGCCAGCAGCCCAAAAGAGCGAGGGGTCTATGAGCAGTTCTTC
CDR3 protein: CASSPKERGVYEQFF

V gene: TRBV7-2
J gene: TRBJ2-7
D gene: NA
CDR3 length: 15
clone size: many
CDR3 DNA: TGTGCCAGCAGCACCGGGAGCAGTGCACTACGGGGGCAGTACTTC
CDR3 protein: CASSTGSSALRGQYF

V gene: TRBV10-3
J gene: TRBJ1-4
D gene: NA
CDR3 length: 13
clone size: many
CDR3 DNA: TGTGCCATCAGTGACACACCTAATGAAAAACTGTTTTTT
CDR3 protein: CAISDTPNEKLFF

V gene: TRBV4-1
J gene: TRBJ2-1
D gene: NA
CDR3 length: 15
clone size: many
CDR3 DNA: TGCGCCAGCAGCCAAGGGCACGGGAACGACAATGAGCAGTTCTTC
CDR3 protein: CASSQGHGNDNEQFF

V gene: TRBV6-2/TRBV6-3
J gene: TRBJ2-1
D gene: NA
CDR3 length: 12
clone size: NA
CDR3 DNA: TGTGCCAGCAGTACCGCCCGGGATGAGCAGTTCTTC
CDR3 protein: CASSTARDEQFF

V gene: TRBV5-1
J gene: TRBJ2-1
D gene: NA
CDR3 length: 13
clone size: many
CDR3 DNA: TGCGCCAGCGCCTCCTTTGGGTACAATGAGCAGTTCTTC
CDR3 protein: CASASFGYNEQFF

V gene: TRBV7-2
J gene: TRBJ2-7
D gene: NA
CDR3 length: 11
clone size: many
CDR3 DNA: TGTGCCAGCAGCAACACCTACGAGCAGTACTTC
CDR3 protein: CASSNTYEQYF

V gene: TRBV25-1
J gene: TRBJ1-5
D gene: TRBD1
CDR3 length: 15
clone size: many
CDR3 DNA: TGTGCCAGCAGCGAGGGACAGTATAGCAATCAGCCCCAGCATTTT
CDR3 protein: CASSEGQYSNQPQHF

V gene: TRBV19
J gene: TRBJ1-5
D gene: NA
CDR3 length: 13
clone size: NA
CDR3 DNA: TGTGCCAGTGGGGGGGGGATGGGACAGCCCCAGCATTTT
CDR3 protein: CASGGGMGQPQHF

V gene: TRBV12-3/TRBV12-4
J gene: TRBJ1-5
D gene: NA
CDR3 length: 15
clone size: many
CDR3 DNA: TGTGCCAGCAGAGACAGTGGCATGGGCAATCAGCCCCAGCATTTT
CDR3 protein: CASRDSGMGNQPQHF

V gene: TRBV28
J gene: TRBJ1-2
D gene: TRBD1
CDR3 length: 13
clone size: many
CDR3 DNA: TGTGCCAGCAGTTCCGGGACAGTCTATGGCTACACCTTC
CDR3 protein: CASSSGTVYGYTF

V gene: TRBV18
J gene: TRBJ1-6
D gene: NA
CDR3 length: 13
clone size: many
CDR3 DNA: TGTGCCAGCTCAGCATTGGATAATTCACCCCTCCACTTT
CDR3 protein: CASSALDNSPLHF

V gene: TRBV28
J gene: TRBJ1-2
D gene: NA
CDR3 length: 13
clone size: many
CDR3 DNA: TGTGCCAGCAGCATCAGGGTAGACTATGGCTACACCTTC
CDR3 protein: CASSIRVDYGYTF

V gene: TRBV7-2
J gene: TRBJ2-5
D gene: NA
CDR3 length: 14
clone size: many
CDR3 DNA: TGTGCCAGCAGCCTGGGACGGAGACAAGAGACCCAGTACTTC
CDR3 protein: CASSLGRRQETQYF

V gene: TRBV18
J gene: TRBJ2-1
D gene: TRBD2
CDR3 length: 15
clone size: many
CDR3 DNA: TGTGCCAGCTCACCAGTCGCTAGCGGGGGACATGAGCAGTTCTTC
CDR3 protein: CASSPVASGGHEQFF

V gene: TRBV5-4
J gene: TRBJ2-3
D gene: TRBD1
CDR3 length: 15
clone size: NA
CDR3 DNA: TGTGCCAGCAGCGTCAGGGGGCCGGGCACAGATACGCAGTATTTT
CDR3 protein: CASSVRGPGTDTQYF

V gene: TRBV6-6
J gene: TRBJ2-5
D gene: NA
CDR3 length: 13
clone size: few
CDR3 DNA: TGTGCCAGCAGTTACTCTCCAGAGATGACCCAGTACTTC
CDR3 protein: CASSYSPEMTQYF

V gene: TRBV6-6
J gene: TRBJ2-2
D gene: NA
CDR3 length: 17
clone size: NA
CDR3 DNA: TGTGCCAGCAGTTACTTCCTCGCCCCGTACAAAACCGGGGAGCTGTTTTTT
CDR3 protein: CASSYFLAPYKTGELFF

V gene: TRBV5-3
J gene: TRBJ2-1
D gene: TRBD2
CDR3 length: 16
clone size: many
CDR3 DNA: TGTGCCAGCACCTGGCGGGCTAGCGGGAGGGTCTCTGAGCAGTTCTTC
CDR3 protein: CASTWRASGRVSEQFF

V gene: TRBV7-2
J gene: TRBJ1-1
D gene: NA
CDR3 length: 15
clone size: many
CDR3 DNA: TGTGCCAGCAGCCCGACTATGGGGATGAACACTGAAGCTTTCTTT
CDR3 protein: CASSPTMGMNTEAFF

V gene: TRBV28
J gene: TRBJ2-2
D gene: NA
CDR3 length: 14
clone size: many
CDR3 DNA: TGTGCCAGCAGTTTAAGTGGGCGGACCGGGGAGCTGTTTTTT
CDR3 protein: CASSLSGRTGELFF

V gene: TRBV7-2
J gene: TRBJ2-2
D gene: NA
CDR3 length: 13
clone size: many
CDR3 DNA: TGTGCCAGCAGCTTAGCGGGTTCTGGGGAGCTGTTTTTT
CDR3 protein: CASSLAGSGELFF

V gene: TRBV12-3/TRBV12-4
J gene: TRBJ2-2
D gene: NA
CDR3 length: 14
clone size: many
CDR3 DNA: TGTGCCAGCAGCCATAGGATCGACCACCGGGAGCTGTTTTTT
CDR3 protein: CASSHRIDHRELFF

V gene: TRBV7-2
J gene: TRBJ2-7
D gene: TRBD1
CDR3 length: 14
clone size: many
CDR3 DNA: TGTGCCAGCAGCTTGCCGGCAGGGGGCTACGAGCAGTACTTC
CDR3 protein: CASSLPAGGYEQYF